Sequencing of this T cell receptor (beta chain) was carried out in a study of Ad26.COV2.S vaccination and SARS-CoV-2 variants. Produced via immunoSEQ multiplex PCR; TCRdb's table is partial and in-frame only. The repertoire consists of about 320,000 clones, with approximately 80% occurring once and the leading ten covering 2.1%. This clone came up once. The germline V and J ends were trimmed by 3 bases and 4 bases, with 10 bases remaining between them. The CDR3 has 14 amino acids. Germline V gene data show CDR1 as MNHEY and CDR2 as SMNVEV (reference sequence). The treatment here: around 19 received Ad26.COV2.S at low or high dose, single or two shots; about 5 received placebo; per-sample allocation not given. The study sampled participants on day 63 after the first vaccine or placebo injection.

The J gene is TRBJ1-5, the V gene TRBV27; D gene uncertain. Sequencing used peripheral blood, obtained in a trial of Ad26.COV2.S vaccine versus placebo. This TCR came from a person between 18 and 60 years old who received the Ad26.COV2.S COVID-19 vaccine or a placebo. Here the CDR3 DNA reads TGTGCCAGCAGTTTGGAGGCCTATAATCAGCCCCAGCATTTT. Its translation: CASSLEAYNQPQHF.